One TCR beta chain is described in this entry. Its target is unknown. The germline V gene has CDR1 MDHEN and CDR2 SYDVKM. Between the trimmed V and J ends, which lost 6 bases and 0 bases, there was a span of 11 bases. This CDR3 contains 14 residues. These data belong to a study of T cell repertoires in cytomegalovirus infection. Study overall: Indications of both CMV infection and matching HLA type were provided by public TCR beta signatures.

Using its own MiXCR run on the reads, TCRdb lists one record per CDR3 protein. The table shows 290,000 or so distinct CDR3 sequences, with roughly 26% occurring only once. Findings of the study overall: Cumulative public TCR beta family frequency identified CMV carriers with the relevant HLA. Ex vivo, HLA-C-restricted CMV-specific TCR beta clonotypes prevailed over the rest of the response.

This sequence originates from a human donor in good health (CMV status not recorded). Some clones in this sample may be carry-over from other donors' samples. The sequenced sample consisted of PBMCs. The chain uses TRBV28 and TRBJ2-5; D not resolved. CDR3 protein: CASRRSSYQETQYF. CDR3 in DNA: TGTGCCAGCAGGCGATCATCGTACCAAGAGACCCAGTACTTC.